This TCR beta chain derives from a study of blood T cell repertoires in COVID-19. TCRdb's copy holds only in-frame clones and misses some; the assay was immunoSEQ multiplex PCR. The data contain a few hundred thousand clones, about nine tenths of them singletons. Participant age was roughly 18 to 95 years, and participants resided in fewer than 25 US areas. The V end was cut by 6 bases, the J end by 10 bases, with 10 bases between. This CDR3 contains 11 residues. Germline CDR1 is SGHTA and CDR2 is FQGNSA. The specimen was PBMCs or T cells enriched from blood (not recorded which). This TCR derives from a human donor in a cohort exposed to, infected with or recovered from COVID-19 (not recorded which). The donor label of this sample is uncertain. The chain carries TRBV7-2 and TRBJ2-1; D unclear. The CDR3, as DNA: TGTGCCAGCAGGCTTAACAGCGAGCAGTTCTTC. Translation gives CASRLNSEQFF.